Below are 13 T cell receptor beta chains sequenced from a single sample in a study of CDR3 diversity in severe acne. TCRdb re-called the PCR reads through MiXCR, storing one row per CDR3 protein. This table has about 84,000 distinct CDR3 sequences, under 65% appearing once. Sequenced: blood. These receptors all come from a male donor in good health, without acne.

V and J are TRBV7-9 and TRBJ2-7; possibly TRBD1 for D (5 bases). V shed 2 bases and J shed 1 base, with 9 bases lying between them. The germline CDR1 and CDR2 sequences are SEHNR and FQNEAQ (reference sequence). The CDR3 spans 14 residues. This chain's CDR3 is CASSLIRGSYEQYF. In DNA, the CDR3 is TGTGCCAGCAGCTTAATTAGGGGATCCTACGAGCAGTACTTC.

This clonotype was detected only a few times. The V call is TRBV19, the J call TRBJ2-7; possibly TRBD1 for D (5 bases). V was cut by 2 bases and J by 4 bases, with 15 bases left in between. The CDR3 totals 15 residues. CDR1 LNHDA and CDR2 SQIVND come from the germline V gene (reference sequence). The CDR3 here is CASSITQGGLYEQYF. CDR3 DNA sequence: TGTGCCAGTAGTATAACGCAGGGCGGTTTATACGAGCAGTACTTC. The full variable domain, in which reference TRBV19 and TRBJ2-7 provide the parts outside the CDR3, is DGGITQSPKYLFRKEGQNVTLSCEQNLNHDAMYWYRQDPGQGLRLIYYSQIVNDFQKGDIAEGYSVSREKKESFPLTVTSAQKNPTAFYLCASSITQGGLYEQYFGPGTRLTVT.

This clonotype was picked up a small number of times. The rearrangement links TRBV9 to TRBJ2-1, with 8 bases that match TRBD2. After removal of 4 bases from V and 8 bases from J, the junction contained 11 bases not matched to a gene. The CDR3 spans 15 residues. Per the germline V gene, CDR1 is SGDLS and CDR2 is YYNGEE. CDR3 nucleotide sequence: TGTGCCAGCAGCCCAACCGGGGGGGGAGTGGATGAGCAGTTCTTC. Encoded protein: CASSPTGGGVDEQFF. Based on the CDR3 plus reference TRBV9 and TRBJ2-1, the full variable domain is DSGVTQTPKHLITATGQRVTLRCSPRSGDLSVYWYQQSLDQGLQFLIQYYNGEERAKGNILERFSAQQFPDLHSELNLSSLELGDSALYFCASSPTGGGVDEQFFGPGTRLTVL.

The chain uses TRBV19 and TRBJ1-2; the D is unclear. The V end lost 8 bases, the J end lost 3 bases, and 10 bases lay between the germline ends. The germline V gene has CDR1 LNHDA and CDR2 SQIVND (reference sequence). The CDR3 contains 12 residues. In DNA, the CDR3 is TGTGCCAGTGGTCGGACCGACTATGGCTACACCTTC. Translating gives CASGRTDYGYTF. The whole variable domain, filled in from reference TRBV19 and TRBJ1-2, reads DGGITQSPKYLFRKEGQNVTLSCEQNLNHDAMYWYRQDPGQGLRLIYYSQIVNDFQKGDIAEGYSVSREKKESFPLTVTSAQKNPTAFYLCASGRTDYGYTFGSGTRLTVV.

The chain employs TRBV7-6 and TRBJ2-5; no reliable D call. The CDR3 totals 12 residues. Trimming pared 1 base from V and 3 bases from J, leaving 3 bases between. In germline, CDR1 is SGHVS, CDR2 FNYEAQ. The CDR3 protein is CASSLGEETQYF. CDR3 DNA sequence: TGTGCCAGCAGCTTAGGGGAAGAGACCCAGTACTTC.

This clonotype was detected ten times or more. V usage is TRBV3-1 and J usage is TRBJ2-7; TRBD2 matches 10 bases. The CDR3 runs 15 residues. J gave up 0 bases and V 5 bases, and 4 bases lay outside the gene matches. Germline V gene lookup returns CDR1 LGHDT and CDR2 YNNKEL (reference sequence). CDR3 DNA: TGTGCCAGCAGCAGCGGGAGGGCCAGCTCCTACGAGCAGTACTTC. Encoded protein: CASSSGRASSYEQYF.

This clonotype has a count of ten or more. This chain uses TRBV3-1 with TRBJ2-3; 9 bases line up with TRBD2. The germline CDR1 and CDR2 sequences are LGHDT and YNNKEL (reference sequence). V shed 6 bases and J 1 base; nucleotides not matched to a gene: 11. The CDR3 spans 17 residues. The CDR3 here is CASSESLVAGGTDTQYF. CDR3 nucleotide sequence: TGTGCCAGCAGTGAATCGTTGGTAGCGGGGGGCACAGATACGCAGTATTTT.

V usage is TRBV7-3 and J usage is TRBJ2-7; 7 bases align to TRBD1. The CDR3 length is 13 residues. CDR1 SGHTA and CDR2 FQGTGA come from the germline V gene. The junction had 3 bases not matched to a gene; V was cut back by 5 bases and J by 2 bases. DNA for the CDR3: TGTGCCAGCAGCAGACAGGGTCCCTACGAGCAGTACTTC. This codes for CASSRQGPYEQYF. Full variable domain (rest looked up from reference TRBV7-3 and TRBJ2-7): GAGVSQTPSNKVTEKGKYVELRCDPISGHTALYWYRQSLGQGPEFLIYFQGTGAADDSGLPNDRFFAVRPEGSVSTLKIQRTERGDSAVYLCASSRQGPYEQYFGPGTRLTVT.

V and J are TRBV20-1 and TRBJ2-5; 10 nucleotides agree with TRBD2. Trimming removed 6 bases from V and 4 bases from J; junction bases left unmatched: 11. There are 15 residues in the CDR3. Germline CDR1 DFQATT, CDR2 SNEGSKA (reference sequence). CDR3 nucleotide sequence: TGCAGTGCCCCCGGACTAGCGGACCGAGGAGAGACCCAGTACTTC. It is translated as CSAPGLADRGETQYF.

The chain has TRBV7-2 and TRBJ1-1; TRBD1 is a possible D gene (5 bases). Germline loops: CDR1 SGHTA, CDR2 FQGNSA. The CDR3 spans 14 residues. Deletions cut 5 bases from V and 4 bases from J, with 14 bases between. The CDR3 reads CASSPGSGGTEAFF. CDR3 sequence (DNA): TGTGCCAGCAGCCCAGGGTCGGGGGGCACTGAAGCTTTCTTT. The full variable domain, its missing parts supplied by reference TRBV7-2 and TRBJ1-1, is GAGVSQSPSNKVTEKGKDVELRCDPISGHTALYWYRQSLGQGLEFLIYFQGNSAPDKSGLPSDRFSAERTGGSVSTLTIQRTQQEDSAVYLCASSPGSGGTEAFFGQGTRLTVV.

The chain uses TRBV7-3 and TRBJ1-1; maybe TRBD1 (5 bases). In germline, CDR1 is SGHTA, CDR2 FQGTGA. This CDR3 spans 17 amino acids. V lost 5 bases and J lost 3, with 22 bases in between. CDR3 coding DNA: TGTGCCAGCAGCCCCCCCGGGTTAACACGGGGGGACACTGAAGCTTTCTTT. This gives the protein CASSPPGLTRGDTEAFF.

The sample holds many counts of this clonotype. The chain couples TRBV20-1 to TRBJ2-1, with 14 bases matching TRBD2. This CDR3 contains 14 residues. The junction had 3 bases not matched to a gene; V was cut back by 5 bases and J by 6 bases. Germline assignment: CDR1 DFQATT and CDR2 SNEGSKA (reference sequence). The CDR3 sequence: CSAPGTSGSNEQFF. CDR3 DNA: TGCAGTGCTCCGGGGACTAGCGGGAGCAATGAGCAGTTCTTC.

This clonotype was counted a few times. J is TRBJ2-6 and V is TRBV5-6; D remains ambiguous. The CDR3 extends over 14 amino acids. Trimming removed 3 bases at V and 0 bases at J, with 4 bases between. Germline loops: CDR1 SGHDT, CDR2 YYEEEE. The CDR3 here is CASSSSSGANVLTF. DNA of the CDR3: TGTGCCAGCAGCTCGTCCTCTGGGGCCAACGTCCTGACTTTC.